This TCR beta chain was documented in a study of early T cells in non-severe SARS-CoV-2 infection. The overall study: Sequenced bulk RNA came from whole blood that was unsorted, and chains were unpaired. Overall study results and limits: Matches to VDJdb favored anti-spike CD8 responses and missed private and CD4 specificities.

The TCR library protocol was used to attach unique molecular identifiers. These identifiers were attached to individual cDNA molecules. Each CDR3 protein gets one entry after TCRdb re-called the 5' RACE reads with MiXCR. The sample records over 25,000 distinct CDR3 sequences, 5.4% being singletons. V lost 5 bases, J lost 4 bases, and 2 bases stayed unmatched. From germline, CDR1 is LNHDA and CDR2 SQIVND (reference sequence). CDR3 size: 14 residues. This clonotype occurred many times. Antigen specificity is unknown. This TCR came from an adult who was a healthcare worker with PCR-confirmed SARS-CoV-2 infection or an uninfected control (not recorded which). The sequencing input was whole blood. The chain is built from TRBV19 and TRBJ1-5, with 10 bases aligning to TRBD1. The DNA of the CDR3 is TGTGCCAGTAGTCGGGACAGGGGTAATCAGCCCCAGCATTTT. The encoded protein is CASSRDRGNQPQHF.